This TCR beta chain was sequenced in a study of Ad26.COV2.S vaccination and SARS-CoV-2 variants. Background on the study: Of the COV1001 trial arms, the Ad26.COV2.S arm included the donor. Intramuscularly, Ad26.COV2.S was given either once or twice, 56 days apart. General study findings and limits: People who got the vaccine had more spike-specific TCR breadth than people who got placebo.

The CDR3 contains 14 residues. CDR1 is SQVTM and CDR2 is ANQGSEA in the germline V gene. V was clipped by 2 bases and J by 4 bases, with 15 bases between them. Sequencing used immunoSEQ multiplex PCR; TCRdb keeps in-frame clones, though not all of them. Among around 300,000 clones, about 89% were seen once, and the ten largest hold around 5%. Remarks on this clone: No antigen is known for it.

Treatment given: around 19 received Ad26.COV2.S at low or high dose, single or two shots; 5 received placebo; per-sample allocation not given. Sampling happened 63 days after the first vaccine or placebo injection. Adults aged 18-55 years in Boston included the donor. The V call is TRBV29-1, the J call TRBJ2-7, with D tentatively TRBD1 or TRBD2 (6 bases each). This material consisted of peripheral blood, taken in a trial of Ad26.COV2.S vaccine versus placebo. The sequence derives from a person between 18 and 60 years old who received the Ad26.COV2.S COVID-19 vaccine or a placebo. The CDR3 bases are TGCAGCGTTGAATCGTACGAGGGGGGTTACGAGCAGTACTTC. This encodes CSVESYEGGYEQYF.